Detailed here is one T cell receptor beta chain. The antigen remains unidentified. Germline loops: CDR1 SNHLY, CDR2 FYNNEI. V dropped 5 bases and J dropped 2 bases, with 10 bases sitting between them. This CDR3 has 13 residues. This record belongs to a study of T cell repertoires in cytomegalovirus infection. Looking at the study overall: Researchers turned to recently identified HLA-C-restricted CMV epitopes as well as well-studied HLA-B-restricted ones. From public TCR beta signatures came an indication of both CMV infection and matching HLA type.

TCRdb reanalysed the reads using MiXCR and keeps one entry per CDR3 protein. The data hold approximately 340,000 distinct CDR3 sequences, with under 35% observed a single time. Whole-study findings and limits: In two of eight donors, the top clonotype was HLA-C-restricted CMV-specific. The study identified carriers of CMV plus the relevant HLA from cumulative public TCR beta family frequency.

V and J are TRBV2 and TRBJ2-7; D unclear. This TCR came from a human donor in good health (CMV status not recorded). Some clones in this sample may be carry-over from other donors' samples. The sample in question was cultured PBMCs, obtained from culture after CMV antigen stimulation. The CDR3 DNA follows: TGTGCCAGCAGTTCTGTTAGCCCCTACGAGCAGTACTTC. Translated: CASSSVSPYEQYF.